This T cell receptor (beta chain) originates from a study of CD8 T cells in ankylosing spondylitis. Study conclusions and caveats: Earlier literature documents some of the motif variants in reactive arthritis synovial fluid and blood. What appeared characteristic of ankylosing spondylitis blood was a TCR beta motif of eight highly homologous variants.

In TCRdb, the 5' RACE reads were re-called with MiXCR into one record per CDR3 protein. The repertoire holds 220,000 or so distinct CDR3 sequences, with 15% to 20% as singletons. This clonotype was detected ten times or more. Antigen: not known. The CDR3 is made up of 12 amino acids. Germline V lookup: CDR1 SQVTM, CDR2 ANQGSEA. V was pared by 5 bases and J by 8 bases, with 4 bases of the junction left unmatched. V usage is TRBV29-1 and J usage is TRBJ1-2, with 11 nucleotides matching TRBD1. This TCR was sampled from a male donor with ankylosing spondylitis. What was sequenced was blood, either unsorted or a sorted T cell fraction (not recorded which). The CDR3 DNA sequence: TGCAGCGTTCCCGGGACAGGGGGAGGCTACACCTTC. Translation: CSVPGTGGGYTF.